These 16 T cell receptor beta chains were all obtained from the same sample, sequenced in a study of cytomegalovirus exposure and HLA in healthy donors. The repertoire was sequenced with immunoSEQ multiplex PCR; TCRdb's copy has only in-frame clones and lacks some. The sample has some 65,000 clones, roughly 96% seen once. Sequences were obtained from PBMCs. The receptors derive from a young man in good health and CMV-seronegative.

CDR3 protein: CASSVRQGGANVLTF. CDR3 sequence (DNA): TGTGCCAGCAGCGTAAGACAGGGAGGGGCCAACGTCCTGACTTTC. V is TRBV7-9 and J is TRBJ2-6; 7 bases agree with TRBD1. J gave up 4 bases and V 5 bases, and 5 bases lay outside the gene matches. CDR3 length: 15 residues. The germline gives CDR1 SEHNR, CDR2 FQNEAQ (reference sequence). The variable domain in full, with the rest retrieved from reference TRBV7-9 and TRBJ2-6, is DTGVSQNPRHKITKRGQNVTFRCDPISEHNRLYWYRQTLGQGPEFLTYFQNEAQLEKSRLLSDRFSAERPKGSFSTLEIQRTEQGDSAMYLCASSVRQGGANVLTFGAGSRLTVL.

This chain joins TRBV6-5 and TRBJ2-7, with TRBD1 matching over 9 bases. The CDR3 contains 15 residues. V dropped 2 bases and J dropped 2; count of bases not matched to a gene: 4. Germline V CDR1 and CDR2: MNHEY, SVGAGI. CDR3 loop: CASSYEGQGAYEQYF. CDR3 nucleotides: TGTGCCAGCAGTTACGAGGGACAGGGCGCCTACGAGCAGTACTTC.

The chain recombines TRBV6-5 with TRBJ1-1, with TRBD1 identical over 7 bases. From germline, CDR1 is MNHEY and CDR2 SVGAGI. V dropped 7 bases and J dropped 5; count of bases not matched to a gene: 10. The CDR3 loop spans 14 amino acids. The CDR3 is CASKKGAVRTEAFF. Here the CDR3 DNA reads TGTGCCAGCAAAAAGGGGGCGGTGAGGACTGAAGCTTTCTTT.

V usage is TRBV15 and J usage is TRBJ1-2; maybe TRBD1 (5 bases). This CDR3 is built from 18 residues. Germline CDR1 and CDR2: LNHNV and YYDKDF (reference sequence). V was pared by 3 bases and J by 0 bases, with 20 bases between. CDR3 residues: CATSSPVGRQPSNYGYTF. As DNA, the CDR3 is TGTGCCACCAGCAGCCCCGTGGGGCGACAACCTTCTAACTATGGCTACACCTTC.

The chain is built from TRBV9 and TRBJ1-4; 7 bases are shared with TRBD1. Germline loops: CDR1 SGDLS, CDR2 YYNGEE. Trimming at V came to 2 bases and at J to 8 bases, leaving 9 bases not matched to a gene. This CDR3 has 15 amino acids. This CDR3 is CASSVRQGPGEKLFF. As DNA, the CDR3 is TGTGCCAGCAGCGTCCGACAGGGCCCGGGAGAAAAACTGTTTTTT.

The genes are TRBV5-8 and TRBJ1-2; D unclear. The CDR3 sequence is 13 residues long. Trimming removed 1 base at V and 5 bases at J, with 9 bases between. Germline loops: CDR1 SGHTS, CDR2 YDEGEE. The CDR3 spells CASSLQEGYGYTF. The CDR3 DNA follows: TGTGCCAGCAGCTTGCAGGAGGGTTATGGCTACACCTTC.

The chain links TRBV27 to TRBJ1-1; 9 nucleotides match TRBD1. Germline V gene data show CDR1 as MNHEY and CDR2 as SMNVEV (reference sequence). This CDR3 comprises 15 residues. After removal of 4 bases from V and 0 bases from J, the junction contained 3 bases not matched to a gene. This chain's CDR3 is CASSSNRGLNTEAFF. For the CDR3, the DNA is TGTGCCAGCAGTTCGAACAGGGGGCTGAACACTGAAGCTTTCTTT.

The CDR3 DNA reads as TGTGCCATCAGGGGACAGGGCCGAAACACAGATACGCAGTATTTT. It is translated as CAIRGQGRNTDTQYF. This chain uses TRBV10-3 with TRBJ2-3; TRBD1 agrees at 9 bases. Per germline, CDR1 ENHRY and CDR2 SYGVKD. The CDR3 contains 15 residues. V shed 6 bases, J shed 2 bases, and the junction held 6 bases outside the gene matches.

The rearrangement joins TRBV7-8 to TRBJ1-6; no clear D gene. Looked up from germline, CDR1 is SGHVS and CDR2 is FQNEAQ. The V and J ends lost 5 bases and 9 bases respectively, with 23 bases between them. This CDR3 is 17 amino acids long. CDR3 sequence reads: CASSPTPFYSGGSPLHF. The CDR3 nucleotides read TGTGCCAGCAGCCCTACCCCGTTCTACTCCGGAGGTTCACCCCTCCACTTT.

The V gene is TRBV11-2, the J gene TRBJ2-1, with D possibly TRBD1 on 6 matching bases. Trimming took off 5 bases at V and 11 bases at J, with 13 bases between the two ends. In germline, CDR1 is SGHAT, CDR2 FQNNGV. This CDR3 has 12 amino acids. The CDR3 region is CASSPGETKQFF. In DNA form, the CDR3 reads TGTGCCAGCAGCCCAGGGGAGACTAAGCAGTTCTTC.

This clone was found once. This chain uses TRBV6-5 with TRBJ2-1, with TRBD2 as a possible D gene (6 bases). Per germline, CDR1 MNHEY and CDR2 SVGAGI. V lost 0 bases and J lost 3, with 12 bases in between. The CDR3 runs 16 residues. The CDR3 loop reads CASSYSGGSYYNEQFF. The DNA for the CDR3 is TGTGCCAGCAGTTACTCGGGGGGTTCCTACTACAATGAGCAGTTCTTC.

CDR3 nucleotide sequence: TGTGCCAGCAGTTCCGGGACACCCCAAGAGACCCAGTACTTC. Translation gives CASSSGTPQETQYF. V gene TRBV28 combines with J gene TRBJ2-5, with TRBD1 as a possible D gene (6 bases). The CDR3 has 14 amino acids. V was pared by 4 bases and J by 1 base, with 10 bases between. Per the germline V gene, CDR1 is MDHEN and CDR2 is SYDVKM.

This clone was detected only once. The chain is built from TRBV7-2 and TRBJ2-1; D perhaps matches TRBD2 (5 bases). The CDR3 loop spans 16 amino acids. From germline, CDR1 is SGHTA and CDR2 FQGNSA. V was cut by 1 base and J by 0 bases, with 10 bases left in between. CDR3 residues: CASSLVMGSSYNEQFF. The DNA for the CDR3 is TGTGCCAGCAGCTTAGTGATGGGGAGCTCCTACAATGAGCAGTTCTTC.

Only one count was recorded for this clone. The chain joins TRBV18 to TRBJ2-5, with TRBD2 matching 14 bases. The CDR3 runs to 17 residues. Germline V gene lookup returns CDR1 KGHSH and CDR2 LQKENI. Unmatched junction bases numbered 6, after V lost 4 bases and J lost 2 bases. CDR3 sequence (DNA): TGTGCCAGCTCACTCGGGACTAGCGGGAGTGTTCAAGAGACCCAGTACTTC. Protein sequence: CASSLGTSGSVQETQYF.

The chain is built from TRBV6-1 and TRBJ2-7; TRBD1 matches 10 bases. CDR1 MNHNS and CDR2 SASEGT come from the germline V gene. Losses at the gene ends were 6 bases for V and 4 bases for J; bases not matched to a gene: 6. The CDR3 consists of 14 residues. The CDR3 spells CASSWTGGVYEQYF. CDR3 bases: TGTGCCAGCAGCTGGACAGGGGGAGTTTACGAGCAGTACTTC.

The rearrangement links TRBV10-1 to TRBJ2-1; 8 nucleotides agree with TRBD2. This CDR3 spans 14 amino acids. Germline lookup yields CDR1 WNHNN and CDR2 SYGVQD (reference sequence). V trimming: 4 bases; J trimming: 7 bases; junction bases outside the gene matches: 6. As DNA, the CDR3 is TGCGCCAGCAGTGCCGGGACTAGTGGGAATGAGCAGTTCTTC. Protein sequence: CASSAGTSGNEQFF.